This TCR beta chain was obtained from a study of CXCR3-negative and CXCR3-positive naive CD8 T cells. General study results and limits: Both naive subsets, CXCR3-negative and CXCR3-positive, displayed similar TRBV-TRBJ usage, unlike memory cells. Naive cells that were CXCR3-positive had more hydrophobic TRB CDR3s (compared with CXCR3-negative naive cells).

Germline lookup yields CDR1 MNHEY and CDR2 SVGAGI. The CDR3 is made up of 13 amino acids. UMI-labeled 5' RACE yielded the TRB cDNA libraries. TCRdb processed the 5' RACE reads again and assigns one entry to each CDR3 protein, with no DNA. The specimen's table records some 54,000 distinct CDR3 sequences. About this clonotype itself: Antigen unknown.

The sample consisted of naive CXCR3+ CD8+ T cells from blood. The subset here: CD45RO-CCR7+CD27+CD95- naive CD8+ T cells expressing CXCR3 (TNR3+). This sequence was found in a human donor in good health. Some clones in this sample may be carry-over from other donors' samples. The chain joins TRBV6-5 to TRBJ1-2; TCRdb indicates TRBD1, and absent DNA this call remains unverified. The CDR3 is CASSDGQDYGYTF.